The source of this T cell receptor beta chain is a study of neurological immune-mediated disorders. On the study more broadly: There were around 34 multiple sclerosis patients; about 30 were relapsing-remitting and 3 were secondary progressive.

Each TCR transcript was tagged with a 10-nucleotide random UMI during 5'RACE. TCRdb redid the calling of the 5' RACE reads with MiXCR, one entry per CDR3 protein. In the table there are 65,000 to 70,000 distinct CDR3 sequences, about 4% of which are singletons. V lost 1 base and J 3 bases, leaving 12 bases between the germline ends. This CDR3 region has 15 residues. Study observations and caveats: The greatest TCR clonal expansion appeared in HTLV-1-associated myelopathy and the smallest, falling below healthy controls, in multiple sclerosis.

This clonotype was counted ten times or more. As yet, its antigen is unknown. Sequencing was done on a sample of PBMCs. This TCR was recovered from a man aged 30 to 45 with multiple sclerosis. This rearrangement joins TRBV12-3 or TRBV12-4 to TRBJ1-1; D is perhaps TRBD1 (6 bases). The CDR3 loop is CASSLGRGFHTEAFF. For the CDR3, the DNA is TGTGCCAGCAGTTTAGGGAGGGGGTTTCACACTGAAGCTTTCTTT.